This T cell receptor (beta chain) was captured by sequencing in a study of cytomegalovirus exposure and HLA in healthy donors. V was pared by 7 bases and J by 6 bases, with 8 bases of the junction left unmatched. Germline CDR1 is SGHRS and CDR2 is YFSETQ. The CDR3 contains 15 residues. Primers included in the PCR were 60 Vbeta and 13 Jbeta primers. The table came from immunoSEQ multiplex PCR; TCRdb's copy has only in-frame clones and leaves some out. The sample has about 200,000 clones, roughly four fifths seen once. Study-wide findings and caveats: In a later analysis, a genetic analysis reported fewer productive-TCR N-insertions in an Asian-associated ancestry cluster than the cohort average. A later analysis linked a missense DCLRE1C variant to TCR beta V- and J-gene trimming.

On this clone itself: Antigen: not known.

The V call is TRBV5-1, the J call TRBJ2-3; TRBD2 matches 13 bases. The specimen was PBMCs. This sequence was found in a woman in her thirties or forties in good health and CMV-seronegative. For the CDR3, the DNA is TGCGCCAGCGAACTAGCGGGAGGGCCGGGGGATACGCAGTATTTT. This sequence encodes CASELAGGPGDTQYF.